Listed below are T cell receptor beta chains from one sample, sequenced in a study of regulatory T cells in long-lasting Graves disease. TCRdb passed the multiplex PCR reads through MiXCR, listing each CDR3 protein once. There are about 420,000 distinct CDR3 sequences in the sample; roughly 15% occur only once, and less than 30% lies in the top ten. The sample was also reused in another study, on T cells in Graves' hyperthyroidism and ophthalmopathy.

Here the sequenced sample was peripheral blood mononuclear cells (PBMCs), taken at new diagnosis, from a patient treated with antithyroid drugs. These receptors were taken from a woman between 18 and 29 years old with Graves disease. Both conserved end residues are part of each CDR3. D genes are given only for firm matches. Some rows mark clone size as missing; the rest say once, few, many or name a class of expanded clone.

V: TRBV4-3; D: NA; size: few; J: TRBJ2-3; DNA: TGCGCCAGCAGCTTGTCCCTTTCTCTGGATACGCAGTATTTT; CDR3: CASSLSLSLDTQYF
V: TRBV28; D: TRBD2; size: many; J: TRBJ2-1; DNA: TGTGCCAGCAGTTTATTAGCGGGAGGGCCTGGTGAGCAGTTCTTC; CDR3: CASSLLAGGPGEQFF
V: TRBV6-5; D: NA; size: many; J: TRBJ2-5; DNA: TGTGCCAGCAGTTTCCGGGACGGCAGAGAGACCCAGTACTTC; CDR3: CASSFRDGRETQYF
V: TRBV29-1; D: TRBD2; size: NA; J: TRBJ2-4; DNA: TGCAGCGGGGGAGCGGGACTAGCCAAAAACATTCAGTACTTC; CDR3: CSGGAGLAKNIQYF
V: TRBV7-9; D: NA; size: many; J: TRBJ2-1; DNA: TGTGCCAGCAGCCCCCGCGCGGACGGGTACAATGAGCAGTTCTTC; CDR3: CASSPRADGYNEQFF
V: TRBV2; D: TRBD1; size: NA; J: TRBJ1-1; DNA: TGTGCCACAAAAGGACAGGGGGCAAATCGTCCTGAAGCTTTCTTT; CDR3: CATKGQGANRPEAFF
V: TRBV7-9; D: NA; size: many; J: TRBJ2-3; DNA: TGTGCCAGCAGCTTTGTGGGGCCAACAGATACGCAGTATTTT; CDR3: CASSFVGPTDTQYF
V: TRBV14; D: NA; size: NA; J: TRBJ2-2; DNA: TGTGCCAGCAGCCTAAACAGGGATTTTTCCTCAACCGGGGAGCTGTTTTTT; CDR3: CASSLNRDFSSTGELFF
V: TRBV6-1; D: NA; size: NA; J: TRBJ1-2; DNA: TGTGCCAGCAGGGGCACCTATGGCTACACCTTC; CDR3: CASRGTYGYTF
V: TRBV20-1; D: TRBD2; size: few; J: TRBJ2-1; DNA: TGCAGTGCTACTCTAGCGGGAGGCTACAATGAGCAGTTCTTC; CDR3: CSATLAGGYNEQFF
V: TRBV30; D: NA; size: many; J: TRBJ2-7; DNA: TGTGCCTGGAGTGTACGGGGATTGGCTCCGAACCACGAGCAGTACTTC; CDR3: CAWSVRGLAPNHEQYF
V: TRBV13; D: NA; size: many; J: TRBJ2-5; DNA: TGTGCCAGCAGCTTAATGACAGGTGGGGAGACCCAGTACTTC; CDR3: CASSLMTGGETQYF
V: TRBV4-3; D: NA; size: NA; J: TRBJ2-5; DNA: TGCGCCAGCAGCCAAGTGTCTCTAGGGACCCAGTACTTC; CDR3: CASSQVSLGTQYF
V: TRBV3-1; D: NA; size: NA; J: TRBJ1-6; DNA: TGTGCCAGCAGCCAAAGGGGCCTGATCGGTTCACCCCTCCACTTT; CDR3: CASSQRGLIGSPLHF
V: TRBV30; D: NA; size: NA; J: TRBJ2-4; DNA: TGTGCCTGGGGGGCGGACATGGGGAACATTCAGTACTTC; CDR3: CAWGADMGNIQYF
V: TRBV10-3; D: TRBD1; size: NA; J: TRBJ2-1; DNA: TGTGCCATCAGTGAGTCCAACAGGGGATCTTCGGACAATGAGCAGTTCTTC; CDR3: CAISESNRGSSDNEQFF
V: TRBV9; D: NA; size: few; J: TRBJ2-1; DNA: TGTGCCAGCAGAACCCGTCCTTTC; CDR3: CASRTRPF
V: TRBV5-1; D: NA; size: once; J: TRBJ1-2; DNA: TGCGCCAGCTACCGGGACAAAGGCTATGGCTACACCTTC; CDR3: CASYRDKGYGYTF
V: TRBV28; D: NA; size: few; J: TRBJ1-5; DNA: TGTGCCAGCAGTTCCCCCCGCAATCAGCCCCAGCATTTT; CDR3: CASSSPRNQPQHF
V: TRBV7-9; D: NA; size: many; J: TRBJ2-1; DNA: TGTGCCAGCAGTTCTGTCCTCGTCCCTTACAATGAGCAGTTCTTC; CDR3: CASSSVLVPYNEQFF
V: TRBV6-1; D: TRBD2; size: many; J: TRBJ2-1; DNA: TGTGCCAGCAAGGCCCAGAGCGGGAAAAACAATGAGCAGTTCTTC; CDR3: CASKAQSGKNNEQFF
V: TRBV5-1; D: NA; size: few; J: TRBJ2-1; DNA: TGCGCCAGCAGCTTTAGCGGAAGCGCCCGTACCTACAATGAGCAGTTCTTC; CDR3: CASSFSGSARTYNEQFF
V: TRBV28; D: TRBD1; size: many; J: TRBJ2-1; DNA: TGTGCCAGCAGTTCTCCCGGGACAGGGTTTTATGAGCAGTTCTTC; CDR3: CASSSPGTGFYEQFF
V: TRBV6-1; D: TRBD1; size: few; J: TRBJ2-5; DNA: TGTGCCAGCAGGCAGACAGGGCGAGAGACCCAGTACTTC; CDR3: CASRQTGRETQYF
V: TRBV6-5; D: NA; size: many; J: TRBJ2-7; DNA: TGTGCCAGCAGTTATGGTGCAGGGCCTACCTACGAGCAGTACTTC; CDR3: CASSYGAGPTYEQYF
V: TRBV27; D: NA; size: many; J: TRBJ2-7; DNA: TGTGCCAGCAGACCACATGACAGAAACTCCTACGAGCAGTACTTC; CDR3: CASRPHDRNSYEQYF
V: TRBV30; D: TRBD1; size: NA; J: TRBJ1-1; DNA: TGTGCCTGGAGTCCGACAGGGTTTTACACTGAAGCTTTCTTT; CDR3: CAWSPTGFYTEAFF
V: TRBV5-1; D: TRBD1; size: few; J: TRBJ2-7; DNA: TGCGCCAGCAGTTCAGGACAGGGCGAATTCTACGAGCAGTACTTC; CDR3: CASSSGQGEFYEQYF
V: TRBV30; D: NA; size: many; J: TRBJ2-2; DNA: TGTGCCTGGCGGGGGATCGGGGAGCTGTTTTTT; CDR3: CAWRGIGELFF
V: TRBV6-2/TRBV6-3; D: TRBD1; size: many; J: TRBJ2-1; DNA: TGTGCCAGCAGTTATACCCTGACAGGGATAAATGAGCAGTTCTTC; CDR3: CASSYTLTGINEQFF
V: TRBV20-1; D: NA; size: NA; J: TRBJ1-2; DNA: TGCAGTGCTAGAGATTTGGGCGGACTAGCTAACTATGGCTACACCTTC; CDR3: CSARDLGGLANYGYTF
V: TRBV11-2; D: TRBD1; size: many; J: TRBJ1-2; DNA: TGTGCCAGCAGCTTCGGACAGGGGAGTAGTTATGGCTACACCTTC; CDR3: CASSFGQGSSYGYTF
V: TRBV7-6; D: TRBD1; size: NA; J: TRBJ2-2; DNA: TGTGCCAGCAGCTTAGGGGGGACAGGGGCCGGGGCGAACACCGGGGAGCTGTTTTTT; CDR3: CASSLGGTGAGANTGELFF
V: TRBV28; D: TRBD1; size: many; J: TRBJ1-1; DNA: TGTGCCAGCAGTTTTGGACAGGGTGGCACTGAAGCTTTCTTT; CDR3: CASSFGQGGTEAFF
V: TRBV12-3/TRBV12-4; D: NA; size: few; J: TRBJ1-2; DNA: TGTGCCAGCAGTCAGGGGTTCGGACCACGAGGCTACACCTTC; CDR3: CASSQGFGPRGYTF
V: TRBV12-3/TRBV12-4; D: NA; size: many; J: TRBJ1-4; DNA: TGTGCCAGCGGAAATTCCGAAAAACTGTTTTTT; CDR3: CASGNSEKLFF